The following is a T cell receptor (beta chain) sequence with its context. Its target is unknown. The sample is drawn from a study of cytotoxic CD8 clonotypes in ibrutinib-treated CLL. At the level of the study: Partial response was seen in about 25 patients and complete response in 2; after median around 69 months, about 14 stayed remitted, approximately twelve progressed. Mean yields were roughly 250,000 productive templates and 94,082 productive rearrangements per sample. The authors obtained response samples at a median of about 12 months of treatment, range 6 to 36.

TCRdb's table, derived via immunoSEQ multiplex PCR, lists solely in-frame clones and lacks some. This repertoire shows over 200,000 clones, nearly 80% found once; its top ten account for around 10%. Looked up from germline, CDR1 is SGHVS and CDR2 is FQNEAQ. The CDR3 spans 16 residues. The V gene lost 5 bases and the J gene lost 4 bases, with 17 bases spanning the gap. Study conclusions and caveats: Public clonotypes, found uncommonly, either contracted or stayed stable on treatment.

The chain has TRBV7-8 and TRBJ2-2, with D maybe TRBD2 (8 bases). The sequence was obtained from a human donor with chronic lymphocytic leukemia. The starting material was PBMCs, obtained after 12 months of ibrutinib treatment. The CDR3 spells CASSPFREGATGELFF. DNA for the CDR3: TGTGCCAGCAGCCCCTTTCGGGAGGGGGCCACCGGGGAGCTGTTTTTT.